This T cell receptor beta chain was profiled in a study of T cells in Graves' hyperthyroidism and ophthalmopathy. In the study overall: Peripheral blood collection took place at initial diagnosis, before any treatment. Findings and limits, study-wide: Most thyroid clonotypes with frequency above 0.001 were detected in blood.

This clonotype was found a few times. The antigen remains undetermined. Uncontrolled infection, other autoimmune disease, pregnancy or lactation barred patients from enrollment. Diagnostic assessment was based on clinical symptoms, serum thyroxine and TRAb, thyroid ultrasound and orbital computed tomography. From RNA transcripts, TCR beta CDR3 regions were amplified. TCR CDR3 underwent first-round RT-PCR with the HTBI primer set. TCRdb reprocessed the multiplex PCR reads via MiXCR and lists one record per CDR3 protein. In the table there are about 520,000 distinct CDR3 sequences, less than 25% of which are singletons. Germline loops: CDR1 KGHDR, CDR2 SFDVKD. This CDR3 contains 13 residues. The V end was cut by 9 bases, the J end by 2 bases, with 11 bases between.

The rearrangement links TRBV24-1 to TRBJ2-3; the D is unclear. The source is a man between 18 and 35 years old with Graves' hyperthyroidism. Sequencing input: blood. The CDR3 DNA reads TGTGCCACCGGCCAGTCTTTCACAGATACGCAGTATTTT. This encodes CATGQSFTDTQYF.